The 14 T cell receptor beta chains presented below share a single source sample, sequenced in a study of blood T cell repertoires in COVID-19. Libraries were prepared by immunoSEQ multiplex PCR; TCRdb keeps only in-frame clonotypes and omits some of them. The data contain 210,000 or so clones, approximately 91% of them singletons. Sequencing was done on a sample of peripheral blood. The receptors come from a woman aged 35 to 49 with acute or convalescent COVID-19.

The chain combines TRBV6-5 with TRBJ1-1; 9 bases map to TRBD1. V lost 5 bases, J lost 5 bases, and 9 bases stayed unmatched. The germline gives CDR1 MNHEY, CDR2 SVGAGI. CDR3 size: 15 residues. CDR3 bases: TGTGCCAGCAGTACAACAGGGGGCAGAGGAACTGAAGCTTTCTTT. This translates into CASSTTGGRGTEAFF.

J is TRBJ2-7 and V is TRBV11-2, with D possibly being TRBD1 (6 bases). This CDR3 contains 14 residues. CDR1 is SGHAT and CDR2 is FQNNGV in the germline V gene. V shed 5 bases and J shed 3 bases, with 14 bases lying between them. The CDR3 protein is CASSPQGRYYEQYV. The CDR3 bases are TGTGCCAGCAGCCCACAGGGCAGGTACTACGAGCAGTACGTC.

This chain uses TRBV5-1 with TRBJ1-1; the D is unclear. Deletions cut 1 base from V and 4 bases from J, with 14 bases between. The V gene's germline CDR1 is SGHRS and CDR2 YFSETQ. The CDR3 has 15 residues. CDR3 coding DNA: TGCGCCAGCAGCTTGAATGCCCGGGGTAGCACTGAAGCTTTCTTT. It specifies CASSLNARGSTEAFF.

In this sample, this clone turned up once. CDR3 region: CASSPGTGHRTDTQYF. The CDR3 DNA follows: TGCGCCAGCAGCCCCGGGACAGGGCATCGCACAGATACGCAGTATTTT. The chain employs TRBV5-1 and TRBJ2-3; TRBD1 matches at 9 bases. The CDR3 totals 16 residues. Germline V lookup: CDR1 SGHRS, CDR2 YFSETQ. The V and J ends lost 4 bases and 1 base, in that order; junction bases with no gene match: 7.

J is TRBJ1-4 and V is TRBV15; D unclear. This CDR3 comprises 15 residues. The germline gives CDR1 LNHNV, CDR2 YYDKDF (reference sequence). V lost 4 bases to trimming and J lost 8 bases, with 17 bases between them. The CDR3 region has the DNA TGTGCCACCAGCATCAACAGTGCCATACCAGAAAAACTGTTTTTT. Translated: CATSINSAIPEKLFF. The full variable domain, with the rest looked up from reference TRBV15 and TRBJ1-4, is DAMVIQNPRYQVTQFGKPVTLSCSQTLNHNVMYWYQQKSSQAPKLLFHYYDKDFNNEADTPDNFQSRRPNTSFCFLDIRSPGLGDTAMYLCATSINSAIPEKLFFGSGTQLSVL.

V and J are TRBV10-3 and TRBJ2-1; 7 bases match TRBD2. Trimming took 8 bases from V and 7 from J; bases not matched to a gene: 14. The CDR3 contains 15 residues. Germline V gene data show CDR1 as ENHRY and CDR2 as SYGVKD. This chain's CDR3 is CAILRGGGTGNEQFF. The CDR3 region has the DNA TGTGCCATCTTGAGGGGCGGGGGAACGGGAAATGAGCAGTTCTTC.

The chain couples TRBV7-8 to TRBJ2-4; a weak D match, TRBD2 (6 bases). The germline V and J ends were trimmed by 3 bases and 0 bases, with 15 bases remaining between them. In germline, CDR1 is SGHVS, CDR2 FQNEAQ. The CDR3 runs to 17 residues. The CDR3 nucleotides are TGTGCCAGCAGCTTGACCGGGACTTACATAGCCAAAAACATTCAGTACTTC. It specifies CASSLTGTYIAKNIQYF.

This chain uses TRBV18 with TRBJ2-7, with TRBD1 matching 11 bases. The trim removed 3 bases at V and 2 bases at J, leaving 9 bases unmatched. CDR1 is KGHSH, CDR2 LQKENI, per germline. This CDR3 spans 17 amino acids. The CDR3 spells CASSPRGQGAFAYEQYV. CDR3 coding DNA: TGTGCCAGCTCACCCAGAGGACAGGGGGCTTTCGCCTACGAGCAGTACGTC.

As DNA, the CDR3 is TGTGCCAGCAGTCCAAGGGGACAGGGACCTCCTTCAGGCTATGGCTACACCTTC. It encodes CASSPRGQGPPSGYGYTF. The genes are TRBV6-2 or TRBV6-3 and TRBJ1-2; 9 bases are a match to TRBD1. This CDR3 comprises 18 residues. V shed 5 bases, J shed 4 bases, and the junction held 17 bases outside the gene matches. Germline V gene lookup returns CDR1 MNHEY and CDR2 SVGEGT.

This rearrangement joins TRBV15 to TRBJ1-2, with a tentative D call TRBD1 (5 bases). Trimming took off 0 bases at V and 2 bases at J, with 10 bases between the two ends. CDR1 is LNHNV and CDR2 is YYDKDF in the germline V gene (reference sequence). The CDR3 contains 15 residues. The CDR3: CATSRDTGQNYGYTF. CDR3 in DNA: TGTGCCACCAGCAGAGATACAGGCCAGAACTATGGCTACACCTTC. Looking up the rest from reference TRBV15 and TRBJ1-2 gives the full variable domain: DAMVIQNPRYQVTQFGKPVTLSCSQTLNHNVMYWYQQKSSQAPKLLFHYYDKDFNNEADTPDNFQSRRPNTSFCFLDIRSPGLGDTAMYLCATSRDTGQNYGYTFGSGTRLTVV.

The chain has TRBV7-3 and TRBJ1-2, with D possibly TRBD1 on 6 matching bases. Germline V gene data show CDR1 as SGHTA and CDR2 as FQGTGA. The CDR3 length is 16 residues. Between the trimmed V and J ends, which lost 1 base and 5 bases, there was a span of 17 bases. CDR3 residues: CASSLRGGTQRYGYTF. The CDR3 DNA reads as TGTGCCAGCAGCTTAAGAGGGGGTACACAGAGGTATGGCTACACCTTC.

V gene TRBV11-2 combines with J gene TRBJ2-7; 7 bases are a match to TRBD1. The CDR3 consists of 15 residues. V dropped 5 bases and J dropped 2; count of bases not matched to a gene: 9. CDR1 and CDR2 (germline): SGHAT, FQNNGV. The CDR3 nucleotides read TGTGCCAGCAGCATATTGACAGGGAACACCTACGAGCAGTACGTC. This translates into CASSILTGNTYEQYV.

CDR3 in DNA: TGTGCTAGTGGTTTGCCCTCAGGAACGAACACTGAAGCTTTCTTT. Protein: CASGLPSGTNTEAFF. The rearrangement uses TRBV12-5 and TRBJ1-1; D is undetermined. CDR3 size: 15 residues. The V end was cut by 2 bases, the J end by 1 base, with 11 bases between. The germline CDR1 and CDR2 sequences are LGHNT and FRNRAP. Filled out from reference TRBV12-5 and TRBJ1-1, the complete variable domain reads DARVTQTPRHKVTEMGQEVTMRCQPILGHNTVFWYRQTMMQGLELLAYFRNRAPLDDSGMPKDRFSAEMPDATLATLKIQPSEPRDSAVYFCASGLPSGTNTEAFFGQGTRLTVV.

V is TRBV5-1 and J is TRBJ1-1; TRBD1 agrees at 7 bases. CDR3 size: 16 residues. The germline CDR1 and CDR2 sequences are SGHRS and YFSETQ. V shed 4 bases and J 5 bases; nucleotides not matched to a gene: 14. CDR3 residues: CASSPFTPGGETEAFF. The CDR3 DNA follows: TGCGCCAGCAGCCCCTTTACGCCAGGGGGAGAGACTGAAGCTTTCTTT.